The T cell receptor beta chain described here comes from a study of T cell responses to AZD1222 COVID-19 vaccine. Germline V gene data show CDR1 as SGHKS and CDR2 as YYEKEE (reference sequence). Trimming stripped 0 bases from V and 2 bases from J, with 7 bases between. The CDR3 is 14 amino acids. Whole-study results and caveats: Reportedly, nearly half the spike-specific TCRs target unmutated variant regions. Dominant CD4 TCR responses targeted spike regions 160-218 and 743-854. Donors skewed white British and female; clonal diversity was possibly underestimated.

TCRdb's copy holds only in-frame clones and misses some; the assay was immunoSEQ multiplex PCR. The table shows approximately 140,000 clones, with about 92% occurring only once. On this clone itself: Its cognate antigen is unknown.

V and J are TRBV5-5 and TRBJ2-3; D tentatively reads TRBD1 or TRBD2 (5 bases each). Sequenced here: peripheral blood, sampled on day 0 of AZD1222 vaccination. The sequence derives from an adult in good health. The CDR3 bases are TGTGCCAGCAGCTTGGGGGGGTTCACAGATACGCAGTATTTT. This translates into CASSLGGFTDTQYF. The full variable domain, in which reference TRBV5-5 and TRBJ2-3 provide the parts outside the CDR3, is DAGVTQSPTHLIKTRGQQVTLRCSPISGHKSVSWYQQVLGQGPQFIFQYYEKEERGRGNFPDRFSARQFPNYSSELNVNALLLGDSALYLCASSLGGFTDTQYFGPGTRLTVL.